This entry features one T cell receptor beta chain sequence. This record comes from a study of blood T cell repertoires in COVID-19. About the research overall: From the United States, Italy and Spain came samples of acute and convalescent COVID-19. T cells, B-cell-depleted T cells, or PBMCs supplied cDNA or gDNA.

As originally analysed: Using reference gene primer amplification, nucleated cell counts were estimated. Sequencing was performed with immunoSEQ multiplex PCR; in TCRdb, only in-frame clones are kept and a portion is missing. V and J calls and clone size follow that table, whereas D and trimming were derived from the DNA. The sample contains 26,000 or so clones, 90% of which appear only once. From germline, CDR1 is LNHDA and CDR2 SQIVND (reference sequence). V lost 7 bases to trimming and J lost 4 bases; unmatched junction nucleotides: 7. The CDR3 spans 14 residues. The source is a man between 65 and 80 years old with acute or convalescent COVID-19. Specimen: peripheral blood. The V call is TRBV19, the J call TRBJ1-5; 7 nucleotides align to TRBD1. This CDR3 reads CASTDRIQNQPQHF. CDR3 DNA: TGTGCCAGTACGGACAGGATCCAAAATCAGCCCCAGCATTTT.